This TCR beta chain was captured in a study of shared clonotypes between healthy human individuals. V shed 5 bases, J shed 3 bases, and the junction held 9 bases outside the gene matches. The germline V gene encodes CDR1 SGHTS and CDR2 YDEGEE. The CDR3 has 17 residues. The study, taken as a whole, reports: The small donor group covered limited genetic and exposure diversity.

Regarding this clone: No antigen is known for it.

Replicate PCRs for sorted subsets used about 200 ng DNA; this equaled 30,000 to 35,000 T cell genomes. Libraries were prepared by immunoSEQ multiplex PCR; TCRdb keeps only in-frame clonotypes and omits some of them. The sample has a few million clones; less than 95% are singletons. The V gene is TRBV5-8, the J gene TRBJ2-4; TRBD2 agrees at 12 bases. This TCR was sampled from a man aged 18 to 30 in good health. Some clones in this sample may be carry-over from other donors' samples. The sequencing input was naive CD4+ T cells from PBMCs. Subset described: CD45RA+ positively selected. The CDR3 is CASSRTSGTQVKNIQYF. The CDR3 DNA reads TGTGCCAGCAGTCGGACTAGCGGGACCCAGGTCAAAAACATTCAGTACTTC.